These 30 T cell receptor delta chains were all obtained from the same sample, sequenced in a study of γδ T cells in repeated Plasmodium falciparum infection. TCRdb reapplied CATT to the multiplex PCR reads. The sample holds about 93,000 delta-chain clones; over 0.75% are singletons and the top ten take 9.6%. Bulk repertoires came from Vgamma9/Vdelta2+ or Vdelta2-negative gammadelta T cells flow-sorted from PBMC. Sequencing was carried out using gamma-delta T cells from blood. The receptors here all came from a pool of human donors (malaria-infected and uninfected, not separated).

This clone was counted many times. Other DNA sequences in this sample translate to the same CDR3. The chain combines TRDV1 with TRDJ1, with 8 bases fitting TRDD3. The CDR3 is 19 amino acids. Germline CDR1 and CDR2: TSWWSYY and QGS. V gave up 3 bases and J gave up 4 bases; unmatched junction bases: 19. CDR3 sequence: CALGDGTSPGLGEYDKLIF. For the CDR3, the DNA is TGTGCTCTTGGGGATGGGACCTCTCCTGGGCTGGGGGAGTACGATAAACTCATCTTT.

About this clone itself: TCRdb's entry gives the protein of a much larger clone, which mismatches this DNA's translation at residue 4, likely from a read error; the protein reported here is translated from the DNA. The chain joins TRDV2 to TRDJ1; TRDD3 matches at 9 bases. The J gene, absent from TCRdb, was called here by matching the DNA to germline. The CDR3 extends over 19 amino acids. With V trimmed by 5 bases and J by 0 bases, 18 bases remained unmatched. Per germline, CDR1 GEAIGNYY and CDR2 EKD. CDR3 loop: CACGNVLGDKGAYTDKLIF. CDR3 coding DNA: TGTGCCTGTGGCAACGTACTGGGGGACAAAGGGGCGTACACCGATAAACTCATCTTT.

Comment on this clone: TCRdb's entry gives the protein of a much larger clone, which mismatches this DNA's translation at residue 19, likely from a read error; the protein reported here is translated from the DNA. The rearrangement joins TRDV1 to TRDJ1, with 9 positions matching TRDD3. The CDR3 runs 21 residues. V was pared by 5 bases and J by 13 bases, with 35 bases of the junction left unmatched. Germline CDR1 reads TSWWSYY; CDR2 reads QGS. The CDR3 DNA sequence: TGTGCTCTTGGGCTCCCGTTCCTACCGGCAGGTCTGGGGGATCGCAATCGGGGACCCATCTTT. It codes for CALGLPFLPAGLGDRNRGPIF.

Regarding this clone: With a far larger clone one base away, a read error is the likely cause. This sample also contains other DNA sequences that code for the same CDR3. The chain recombines TRDV1 with TRDJ1; a possible D gene is TRDD3 (6 bases). TCRdb leaves out the J gene; it was filled in here by matching the DNA to germline. CDR1 TSWWSYY and CDR2 QGS come from the germline V gene. This CDR3 is 20 amino acids long. CDR3 region: CALGELGPPAGRSFTDKLIF. DNA of the CDR3: TGTGCTCTGGGGGAACTTGGGCCCCCCGCGGGCCGCTCCTTCACCGATAAACTCATCTTT.

Turning to this clone: At one boundary the junction diverges from the germline segment, which might be a read error. This sequence joins TRDV2 and TRDJ1; 11 positions match TRDD3. TCRdb lists no J gene, so it was determined here by aligning the DNA to germline. Germline V lookup: CDR1 GEAIGNYY, CDR2 EKD. There are 18 residues in the CDR3. The CDR3 reads CARDPASLGDTYTDKLIF. Written as DNA, the CDR3 is TGTGCCCGTGACCCAGCATCGCTGGGGGATACCTACACCGATAAACTCATCTTT.

This clone was observed a few times. For this DNA, TCRdb reports the protein of a much larger clone, which diverges at residue 10, most likely from a read error; the protein presented here is translated directly from the DNA. Written as DNA, the CDR3 is TGTGCCTGTGACTCGATTCTACTGGGGGGTACCCCCGATAAACTCATCTTT. This codes for CACDSILLGGTPDKLIF. The gene calls are TRDV2 and TRDJ1, with 8 bases identical to TRDD3. Matching the DNA to germline supplied the J gene, which TCRdb does not give. CDR3 length: 17 residues. Looked up from germline, CDR1 is GEAIGNYY and CDR2 is EKD. The junction had 14 bases not matched to a gene; V was cut back by 3 bases and J by 3 bases.

In regard to this clone: The protein that TCRdb holds for this DNA derives from a much larger clone and differs from the translated DNA at residue 10, which likely indicates a read error; the protein shown here is translated from the DNA. The chain combines TRDV2 with TRDJ1; no definite D call. Assignment of the J gene here rests on matching the DNA to germline, because TCRdb gives none. There are 14 residues in the CDR3. From germline, CDR1 is GEAIGNYY and CDR2 EKD. CDR3 loop: CACDRLEYTNKLIF. The CDR3 bases are TGTGCCTGTGACCGACTTGAGTACACCAATAAACTCATCTTT.

This clone was observed a handful of times. A far larger clone is just one base off, so this is likely a read error. Distinct nucleotide sequences in the sample also encode this CDR3. The V call is TRDV1, the J call TRDJ1; 10 positions agree with TRDD3. TCRdb leaves out the J gene; it was filled in here by matching the DNA to germline. V trimming: 0 bases; J trimming: 1 base; junction bases outside the gene matches: 17. The germline V gene has CDR1 TSWWSYY and CDR2 QGS. The CDR3 is 21 amino acids. CDR3 amino acids: CALGELDPTVIGGYGTDKLIF. Written as DNA, the CDR3 is TGTGCTCTTGGGGAACTAGACCCTACTGTTATCGGGGGATACGGCACCGATAAACTCATCTTT.

Of note for this clone: The likely explanation is a read error, given a far larger clone one base away. Within the sample, other DNA sequences also encode this same CDR3. The V and J genes are TRDV1 and TRDJ1, with a weak D call TRDD3 (7 bases). TCRdb lists no J gene, so it was determined here by aligning the DNA to germline. Germline values: CDR1 TSWWSYY, CDR2 QGS. Deletions cut 4 bases from V and 8 bases from J, with 29 bases between. The CDR3 consists of 18 residues. CDR3 residues: CALGVFLKGIQTKHKLIF. CDR3 in DNA: TGTGCTCTTGGGGTTTTCCTAAAAGGGATACAAACGAAACACAAACTCATCTTT.

Remarks on this clone: TCRdb shows a much larger clone's protein in place of this DNA's translation, and the two differ at residue 12, likely through a read error; the protein shown is translated from the DNA. The gene calls are TRDV2 and TRDJ1; the match to TRDD3 covers 8 bases. No J gene was available from TCRdb, and it was assigned here by a germline match of the DNA. Germline CDR1 GEAIGNYY, CDR2 EKD. V trimming: 4 bases; J trimming: 2 bases; junction bases outside the gene matches: 17. The CDR3 totals 18 residues. CDR3: CACDTGLGIRGRTDKLIF. DNA for the CDR3: TGTGCCTGTGATACGGGTTTAGGGATACGCGGCAGAACCGATAAACTCATCTTT.

A word on this clone: The protein recorded in TCRdb matches a much larger clone and deviates from this DNA's translation at residue 16, suggesting a read error; the protein here is obtained by translating the DNA. The V gene is TRDV1, the J gene TRDJ3; D ambiguous. Here the J gene was assigned by germline matching of the DNA, as TCRdb has none. V lost 3 bases and J 4 bases, leaving 22 bases between the germline ends. Germline V gene lookup returns CDR1 TSWWSYY and CDR2 QGS. The CDR3 has 20 amino acids. The chain's CDR3 is CALGEYVLTTDWWDTRQMFF. CDR3 coding DNA: TGTGCTCTTGGGGAGTACGTTTTGACTACAGATTGGTGGGACACCCGACAGATGTTTTTC.

On this clone: TCRdb attributes to this sequence the protein of a much larger clone, which differs from the DNA translation at residue 13; a read error is likely, and the protein displayed is translated from the DNA. The chain uses TRDV2 and TRDJ1; 12 nucleotides align to TRDD3. Germline matching of the DNA provided the J gene here, since TCRdb leaves it blank. V was clipped by 4 bases and J by 9 bases; unmatched bases: 14. Germline loops: CDR1 GEAIGNYY, CDR2 EKD. This CDR3 has 16 residues. This CDR3 is CACDRVLGDTSLELIF. The CDR3 DNA follows: TGTGCCTGTGATCGGGTACTGGGGGATACCTCCCTTGAACTCATCTTT.

This clone was detected only a few times. A far bigger clonotype differs at one base, so this is likely a read error. In the same sample, other DNA sequences code for this CDR3. The chain employs TRDV1 and TRDJ1; 8 positions match TRDD3. The J gene is absent in TCRdb and was assigned here via DNA matching to germline. The CDR3 runs 22 residues. Germline lookup yields CDR1 TSWWSYY and CDR2 QGS. V shed 1 base, J shed 2 bases, and the junction held 24 bases outside the gene matches. CDR3: CALGEQPYAGALVVGDTDKLIF. The CDR3 DNA sequence: TGTGCTCTTGGGGAACAGCCCTACGCTGGCGCTTTAGTAGTGGGGGATACCGATAAACTCATCTTT.

As concerns this clone: Given a far larger clone just one base away, this is likely a sequencing read error. The same CDR3 is also encoded by other DNA sequences in this sample. The chain links TRDV1 to TRDJ1; 8 bases match TRDD3. No J segment appears in TCRdb, so it was assigned here by matching the sequence to germline. Losses at the gene ends were 0 bases for V and 0 bases for J; bases not matched to a gene: 12. This CDR3 region has 19 residues. CDR1 and CDR2 from the germline V gene are TSWWSYY and QGS. This CDR3 reads CALGELSYQGDSYTDKLIF. The CDR3 nucleotides are TGTGCTCTTGGGGAACTATCTTACCAGGGGGATAGCTACACCGATAAACTCATCTTT.

This clone was seen many times. The amino acid sequence in TCRdb belongs to a much larger clone and departs from this DNA's translation at residue 12, likely a sequencing read error; the sequence shown is translated from the DNA. The chain carries TRDV1 and TRDJ1, with D possibly matching TRDD2 (6 bases). The J gene, left out of TCRdb, was set here by checking the DNA against germline. CDR1 TSWWSYY and CDR2 QGS come from the germline V gene. V shed 5 bases and J shed 1 base, with 29 bases lying between them. This CDR3 is 20 amino acids long. DNA for the CDR3: TGTGCTCTTGGGTGTCCTTCCCTCGGACTTACTGAGGGATGCACCGATAAACTCATCTTT. It codes for CALGCPSLGLTEGCTDKLIF.

As concerns this clone: For this DNA, TCRdb reports the protein of a much larger clone, which diverges at residue 9, most likely from a read error; the protein presented here is translated directly from the DNA. The chain uses TRDV2 and TRDJ3; 11 bases are a match to TRDD3. The CDR3 has 29 amino acids. CDR1 and CDR2 from the germline V gene are GEAIGNYY and EKD. V lost 2 bases, J lost 2 bases, and 37 bases stayed unmatched. The CDR3 sequence is CACDKQGRRHQLVAGGYSLTPWDTRQMFF. DNA for the CDR3: TGTGCCTGTGACAAGCAAGGTCGGCGTCACCAGCTCGTGGCTGGGGGATACTCCCTTACGCCCTGGGACACCCGACAGATGTTTTTC.

This clone was detected a few times. This DNA's translation differs at residue 13 from TCRdb's protein, which comes from a much larger clone; a read error is likely, and the protein shown is translated from the DNA. The chain carries TRDV2 and TRDJ1; 9 bases agree with TRDD3. As TCRdb names no J gene, one was assigned here on the basis of a DNA match to germline. Germline CDR1 and CDR2: GEAIGNYY and EKD. The length of the CDR3 is 16 residues. CDR3 bases: TGTGCCTGTCGAAGTACTGGGGGACCAAGAACCGATAGACTCATCTTT. Translation gives CACRSTGGPRTDRLIF.

This clone was seen more than once but under ten times. Translating this DNA gives a protein that differs at residue 3 from the TCRdb one, which belongs to a much larger clone; a read error is likely, and the protein shown is this translation. The V gene is TRDV2, the J gene TRDJ1; 8 bases map to TRDD3. TCRdb supplies no J gene; here it was assigned by aligning the nucleotide sequence to germline. CDR1 is GEAIGNYY and CDR2 is EKD in the germline V gene. The length of the CDR3 is 19 residues. The CDR3 region is CARDTSYWGPKKVTDKLIF. Here the CDR3 DNA reads TGTGCCCGTGACACCTCGTACTGGGGGCCTAAAAAAGTCACCGATAAACTCATCTTT.

Regarding this clone: The TCRdb record carries a much larger clone's protein, which differs from this DNA's translation at residue 20; a read error is the likely cause, and the protein listed here is the DNA translation. J gene calling gave no result, while the V gene is TRDV2; the DNA was not compared with TRDD3, the D call given in the table. Germline loops: CDR1 GEAIGNYY, CDR2 EKD. This CDR3 comprises 22 residues. CDR3 DNA: TGTGCCTGTGACCGTCTTACTGGGGGAGCCACTAAGGGGTCAAATTTGACAGCACAACCCTTCTTT. Translating gives CACDRLTGGATKGSNLTAQPFF.

Only a few counts were recorded for this clone. TCRdb pairs this DNA with a much larger clone's protein that differs at residue 3, likely a read error; the protein shown was translated from the DNA. V is TRDV2 and J is TRDJ1; TRDD3 aligns across 8 bases. This CDR3 has 16 amino acids. Per the germline V gene, CDR1 is GEAIGNYY and CDR2 is EKD. CDR3 protein: CAFDLLAGGNHDKLIF. CDR3 DNA: TGTGCCTTTGACCTCCTCGCTGGGGGAAACCACGATAAACTCATCTTT.

This clone was picked up many times. The V gene is TRDV1, the J gene TRDJ1, with TRDD3 identical over 7 bases. Trimming at V came to 4 bases and at J to 0 bases, leaving 11 bases not matched to a gene. CDR1 is TSWWSYY and CDR2 is QGS in the germline V gene. This CDR3 is 17 amino acids long. The CDR3 DNA sequence: TGTGCTCTTGGGGTTAGAGGGGGGATCCCCTACACCGATAAACTCATCTTT. As protein: CALGVRGGIPYTDKLIF.

This clone has a handful of counts. A far larger clone is only one base removed, so a read error is likely. Other DNA sequences in this specimen translate into the identical CDR3. The gene calls are TRDV2 and TRDJ1, with 9 bases fitting TRDD3. V was clipped by 2 bases and J by 0 bases; unmatched bases: 6. Germline V gives CDR1 GEAIGNYY, CDR2 EKD. This CDR3 is 16 amino acids long. The CDR3 loop reads CACDKLGDGYTDKLIF. CDR3 DNA sequence: TGTGCCTGTGACAAACTGGGGGACGGTTACACCGATAAACTCATCTTT.

This clone was seen a handful of times. A far larger clone is one nucleotide away, so this likely arose from a read error. Other DNA variants within this sample encode the same CDR3. This rearrangement joins TRDV2 to TRDJ1, with D tentatively TRDD3 (5 bases). The J gene is absent in TCRdb and was assigned here via DNA matching to germline. CDR3 length: 16 residues. Germline V gene sequence: CDR1 GEAIGNYY, CDR2 EKD. V was cut by 0 bases and J by 2 bases, with 15 bases left in between. The CDR3 protein is CACDTLGDQYTDKLIF. The CDR3 DNA sequence: TGTGCCTGTGACACCCTCGGGGACCAGTATACCGATAAACTCATCTTT.

This clone was found a few times. The TCRdb protein comes from a much larger clone and disagrees with this DNA's translation at residue 13, likely due to a read error; the protein given here is derived from the DNA. This sequence joins TRDV3 and TRDJ1, with TRDD3 matching 10 bases. TCRdb gives no J gene; it was assigned here by matching the DNA to germline. The J segment lost 0 bases and the V segment lost 4 bases, leaving 29 bases of the junction unmatched. This CDR3 spans 22 amino acids. Per the germline V gene, CDR1 is TVYSNPD and CDR2 is GDNSRS (reference sequence). The CDR3 DNA follows: TGTGCCTGCAAACTTCCTATCCCCTCGTACTGGGGGATGAGAGTGGACACCGATAAACTCATCTTT. Its protein is CACKLPIPSYWGMRVDTDKLIF.

As to this clone: It is likely a read error: a sequence one base away is far more abundant. The sample holds other DNA sequences that translate to the same CDR3. The rearrangement links TRDV2 to TRDJ2; 10 bases are shared with TRDD3. Germline matching of the DNA provided the J gene here, since TCRdb leaves it blank. Losses at the gene ends were 3 bases for V and 0 bases for J; bases not matched to a gene: 9. The CDR3 has 18 residues. Germline lookup yields CDR1 GEAIGNYY and CDR2 EKD. The CDR3 DNA follows: TGTGCCTGTGACGCCCTTACCGGGGGATACGCTTTGACAGCACAACTCTTCTTT. It codes for CACDALTGGYALTAQLFF.

This clone appeared a few times. The protein given by TCRdb reflects a much larger clone and differs at residue 22 from this DNA's translation, likely from a read error; the protein shown is the DNA's translation. The V gene call is TRDV1, and the J gene call is absent; TRDD3 was called by the table and not checked on the DNA. Germline lookup yields CDR1 TSWWSYY and CDR2 QGS. The CDR3 totals 23 residues. The CDR3 region has the DNA TGTGCTCTTGGGGAACTAAACTCCTTCGGTGGGGATACCCCCCTCATGGACACCGATAAACTCACCTTT. Amino acid sequence: CALGELNSFGGDTPLMDTDKLTF.

As concerns this clone: TCRdb assigns this DNA the protein of a much larger clone, which departs from its translation at residue 9; this likely reflects a read error, and the protein shown comes from translating the DNA. This chain uses TRDV1 with TRDJ1; weak D call: TRDD3 (6 bases). Matching the DNA to germline supplied the J gene, which TCRdb does not give. The CDR3 runs 18 residues. Germline values: CDR1 TSWWSYY, CDR2 QGS. Trimming took 6 bases from V and 0 from J, leaving 23 bases between them. This chain's CDR3 is CALGEGGGSGIYTDKLIF. The CDR3 DNA reads as TGTGCTCTTGGCGAGGGGGGGGGTTCCGGGATATACACCGATAAACTCATCTTT.

Notes on this clone: A far more abundant clone sits one base away, making this likely a read error. Distinct nucleotide sequences in the sample also encode this CDR3. CDR3 region: CAFIKLPLQTLTGGLIF. In DNA form, the CDR3 reads TGTGCCTTTATAAAACTCCCCTTACAAACCCTTACTGGAGGACTCATCTTT. This rearrangement joins TRDV3 to TRDJ1; maybe TRDD3 (5 bases). Trimming stripped 1 base from V and 10 bases from J, with 31 bases between. The CDR3 runs to 17 residues. The germline CDR1 and CDR2 sequences are TVYSNPD and GDNSRS (reference sequence).

This clone was observed a handful of times. Given a far larger clone just one base away, this is likely a sequencing read error. Additional DNA sequences in this sample encode the identical CDR3. The CDR3 loop reads CALGDGLPTLYWGTRSSWDTRQMFF. Here the CDR3 DNA reads TGTGCTCTTGGGGACGGCCTTCCCACGCTTTACTGGGGGACCCGTAGCTCCTGGGACACCCGACAGATGTTTTTC. The chain uses TRDV1 and TRDJ3, with TRDD3 matching 9 bases. Assignment of the J gene here rests on matching the DNA to germline, because TCRdb gives none. Germline assignment: CDR1 TSWWSYY and CDR2 QGS. Trimming cost V 3 bases and J 0 bases; bases outside gene matches: 24. This CDR3 contains 25 residues.

This clone has a count of ten or more. The chain joins TRDV1 to TRDJ1; weak D call: TRDD2 (6 bases). Trimming cost V 2 bases and J 0 bases, with 16 bases left between them. This CDR3 has 17 residues. The germline gives CDR1 TSWWSYY, CDR2 QGS. The CDR3 loop is CALGESPSPTHTDKLIF. The CDR3 DNA sequence: TGTGCTCTTGGGGAATCTCCTTCCCCCACCCACACCGATAAACTCATCTTT.